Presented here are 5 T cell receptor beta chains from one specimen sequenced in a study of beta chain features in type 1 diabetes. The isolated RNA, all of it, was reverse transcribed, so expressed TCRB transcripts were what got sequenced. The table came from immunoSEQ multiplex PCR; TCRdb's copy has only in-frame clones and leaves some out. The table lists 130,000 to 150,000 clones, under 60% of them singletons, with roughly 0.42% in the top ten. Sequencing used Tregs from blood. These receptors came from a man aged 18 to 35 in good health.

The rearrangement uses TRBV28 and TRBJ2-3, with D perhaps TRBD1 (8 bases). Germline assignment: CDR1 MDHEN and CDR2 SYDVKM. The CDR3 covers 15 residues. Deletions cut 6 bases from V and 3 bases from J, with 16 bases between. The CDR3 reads CASRPTGEGTDTQYF. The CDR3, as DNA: TGTGCCAGCAGACCGACAGGGGAGGGTACAGATACGCAGTATTTT. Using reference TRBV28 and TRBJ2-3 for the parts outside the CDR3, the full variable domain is DVKVTQSSRYLVKRTGEKVFLECVQDMDHENMFWYRQDPGLGLRLIYFSYDVKMKEKGDIPEGYSVSREKKERFSLILESASTNQTSMYLCASRPTGEGTDTQYFGPGTRLTVL.

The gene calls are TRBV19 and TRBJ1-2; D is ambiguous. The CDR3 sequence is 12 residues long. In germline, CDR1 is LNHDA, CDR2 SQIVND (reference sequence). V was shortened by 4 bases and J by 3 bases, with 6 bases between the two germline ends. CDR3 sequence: CASSNSHYGYTF. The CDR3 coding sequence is TGTGCCAGTAGTAACAGCCACTATGGCTACACCTTC.

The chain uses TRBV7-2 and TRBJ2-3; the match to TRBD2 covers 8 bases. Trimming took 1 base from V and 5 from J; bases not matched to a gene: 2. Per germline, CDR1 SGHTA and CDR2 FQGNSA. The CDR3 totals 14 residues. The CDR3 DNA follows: TGTGCCAGCAGCTTAGACCTAGCGGGAGATACGCAGTATTTT. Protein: CASSLDLAGDTQYF.

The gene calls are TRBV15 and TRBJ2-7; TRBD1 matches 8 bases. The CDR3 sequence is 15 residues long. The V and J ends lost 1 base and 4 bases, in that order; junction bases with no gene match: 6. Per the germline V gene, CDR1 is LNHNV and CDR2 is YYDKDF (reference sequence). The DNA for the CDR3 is TGTGCCACCAGCAGAGGACAGGGGAGGACGTACGAGCAGTACTTC. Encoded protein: CATSRGQGRTYEQYF.

DNA of the CDR3: TGTGCCAGCAGTTACGGGCAGTACTATGGCTACACCTTC. Translating gives CASSYGQYYGYTF. The chain couples TRBV6-5 to TRBJ1-2; no clear D. The CDR3 consists of 13 residues. Germline loops: CDR1 MNHEY, CDR2 SVGAGI. Trimming cost V 2 bases and J 3 bases, with 7 bases left between them.